This TCR beta chain came from a study of blood T cell repertoires in COVID-19. At the level of the study: Acute-phase and convalescent COVID-19 samples originated in the United States, Italy and Spain. PBMCs, B-cell-depleted T cells, or T cells provided the cDNA or gDNA that made up the material.

In the original workflow: Using reference gene primer amplification, nucleated cell counts were estimated. Generated by immunoSEQ multiplex PCR, the TCRdb table keeps only in-frame clones and is missing some. The V and J calls and clone size were taken over from that table, and D and trimming were inferred from the DNA. The table shows tens of thousands of clones, with 84% occurring only once. Germline assignment: CDR1 SGHDN and CDR2 FVKESK. The CDR3 has 15 residues. Trimming removed 4 bases at V and 2 bases at J, with 15 bases between. This clonotype originated in a man between 60 and 70 years old with acute or convalescent COVID-19. This rearrangement joins TRBV14 to TRBJ2-7, with TRBD1 as a possible D gene (5 bases). The specimen was peripheral blood. The DNA for the CDR3 is TGTGCCAGCAGCCCACCCGGCAGGGCCCCCTACGAGCAGTACTTC. It is translated as CASSPPGRAPYEQYF.